The rows below give T cell receptor beta chains drawn from one sample of a study of regulatory T cells in long-lasting Graves disease. MiXCR was run by TCRdb on the multiplex PCR reads, yielding one entry per CDR3 protein. The sample yields some 470,000 distinct CDR3 sequences, approximately 21% seen once. This material consisted of peripheral blood mononuclear cells (PBMCs), taken when the disease was refractory, from a patient treated with antithyroid drugs. The receptor source for this set is a female donor with Graves disease. The CDR3 runs from the conserved cysteine through the conserved F or W. D genes are given only for firm matches. Not every row has a clone size; where given, it reads once, few, many or a size class.

CDR3 DNA,CDR3 protein,clone size,D gene,V gene,J gene
TGCAGCGTTGCCCTGACAGGGGGCACTGAAGCTTTCTTT,CSVALTGGTEAFF,-,TRBD1,TRBV29-1,TRBJ1-1
TGTGCCAGCAGCCCTTCTCGGGGGCCCCTCTCAGCTTTCTTT,CASSPSRGPLSAFF,few,-,TRBV7-9,TRBJ1-1
TGTGCCAGCAGCTTAGTACGGGAAGCCTACGAGCAGTACTTC,CASSLVREAYEQYF,few,-,TRBV7-9,TRBJ2-7
TGTGCCAGCAGGGTGACAGGGGGCCCCTTAAGTCAGCCCCAGCATTTT,CASRVTGGPLSQPQHF,many,TRBD1,TRBV2,TRBJ1-5
TGTGCCAGCACCCCCGGGGACGGCCCAACTGGGGAGCTGTTTTTT,CASTPGDGPTGELFF,many,-,TRBV6-1,TRBJ2-2
TGTGCCAGCAGACCGACTAGGACCGGGGAGCTGTTTTTT,CASRPTRTGELFF,many,-,TRBV2,TRBJ2-2
TGTGCCAGCAGCGAGCGAGGGGCAACTAATGAAAAACTGTTTTTT,CASSERGATNEKLFF,-,-,TRBV9,TRBJ1-4
TGCAGTGCTATTGCCGCAGGGAAGGAGCGGGCTTTCTTT,CSAIAAGKERAFF,many,-,TRBV20-1,TRBJ1-1
TGCAGTACCCTCGGGGTTTATAACACTGAAGCTTTCTTT,CSTLGVYNTEAFF,-,-,TRBV20-1,TRBJ1-1
TGCAGTGCTATCTCGGGGACAGGGGGTAAAAATGAGCAGTTCTTC,CSAISGTGGKNEQFF,few,TRBD1,TRBV20-1,TRBJ2-1
TGCAGCGTTGAGGACAGGGAGGCCGGTTACGAGCAGTACTTC,CSVEDREAGYEQYF,-,TRBD1,TRBV29-1,TRBJ2-7
TGTGCCAGCAGCTCAGGGGGGGGCTTCCCCTATGGCTACACCTTC,CASSSGGGFPYGYTF,many,TRBD1,TRBV11-3,TRBJ1-2
TGTGCCAGCAGTGACAGGTCGGGGACTTATAATTCACCCCTCCACTTT,CASSDRSGTYNSPLHF,few,-,TRBV2,TRBJ1-6
TGCGCCAGCAGCTTGTTAGCGGTTAGCTCCTACGAGCAGTACTTC,CASSLLAVSSYEQYF,-,-,TRBV5-1,TRBJ2-7
TGTGCCAGCAGCCTCCCTGATCAGCCCCAGCATTTT,CASSLPDQPQHF,many,-,TRBV12-3/TRBV12-4,TRBJ1-5
TGTGCCAGCAGCGGGGGACTAGCTCCCTACAATGAGCAGTTCTTC,CASSGGLAPYNEQFF,-,TRBD2,TRBV5-4,TRBJ2-1
TGTGCCAGCAGCCCACTAGCGGGGCCTCCTCACACCGGGGAGCTGTTTTTT,CASSPLAGPPHTGELFF,few,TRBD2,TRBV3-1,TRBJ2-2
TGTGCCAGCAGACTTCAGGGGAAGCAGTACTTC,CASRLQGKQYF,many,-,TRBV6-2/TRBV6-3,TRBJ2-7
TGTGCCAGCAGTCTATTTCCCCCCGAAGGGAGTGGCTACACCTTC,CASSLFPPEGSGYTF,-,-,TRBV6-1,TRBJ1-2
TGCAGTGCGAGTAGGGGACAGGGGAATTCACCCCTCCACTTT,CSASRGQGNSPLHF,many,TRBD1,TRBV20-1,TRBJ1-6
TGTGCCAGCAGTCTCACAGGGGGCCGTCAGCCCCAGCATTTT,CASSLTGGRQPQHF,many,TRBD1,TRBV7-2,TRBJ1-5
TGTGCCAGCAGCCCTGGGACAGCGGGCATTCAGTACTTC,CASSPGTAGIQYF,-,-,TRBV28,TRBJ2-4
TGTGCCAGCGGAATGGGGGGCAATCAGCCCCAGCATTTT,CASGMGGNQPQHF,many,-,TRBV27,TRBJ1-5
TGTGCCAGCAGTTTCGAGGGGGGGACCTACGAGCAGTACTTC,CASSFEGGTYEQYF,many,-,TRBV28,TRBJ2-7
TGCAGCGTTGAGGGCTTTAACGAGCAGTACTTC,CSVEGFNEQYF,-,-,TRBV29-1,TRBJ2-7
TGTGCCTGCTCCCAAACGGCAGGGAGCTCCTACGAGCAGTACTTC,CACSQTAGSSYEQYF,many,-,TRBV6-1,TRBJ2-7
TGTGCCAGCAGCCAAGATCGATTCGGCTACACCTTC,CASSQDRFGYTF,many,-,TRBV3-1,TRBJ1-2
TGTGCCAGCAGCCGTTCAGCGGACTTCACAGATACGCAGTATTTT,CASSRSADFTDTQYF,-,-,TRBV7-2,TRBJ2-3
TGTGCCAGCAGTGACGGGGGTATCTATGGCTACACCTTC,CASSDGGIYGYTF,-,-,TRBV6-4,TRBJ1-2
TGTGCCAGCAGCCCGAACGCGGGAGAGACCCAGTACTTC,CASSPNAGETQYF,-,-,TRBV9,TRBJ2-5
TGTGCCAGCAGTGAACAGGGGGGTAATCAGCCCCAGCATTTT,CASSEQGGNQPQHF,many,TRBD1,TRBV6-1,TRBJ1-5
TGCGCCAGCAGCCATTTTTTTTTTGGGAGCTACGAGCAGTACTTC,CASSHFFFGSYEQYF,few,-,TRBV4-1,TRBJ2-7
TGTGCCAGCAGTTGGGGTAGGGGGGTGAACTATGGCTACACCTTC,CASSWGRGVNYGYTF,many,-,TRBV28,TRBJ1-2
TGCGCCAGCAGCCAAGGTAGGGCTGACGGCGGCCCGAACACTGAAGCTTTCTTT,CASSQGRADGGPNTEAFF,few,-,TRBV4-1,TRBJ1-1
TGTGCCAGCAGCCCCTGGGGTGACGAGGGCTACGAGCAGTACTTC,CASSPWGDEGYEQYF,-,-,TRBV7-9,TRBJ2-7
TGTGCCAGTAGGGGGGGTGGTGGCTACACCTTC,CASRGGGGYTF,few,-,TRBV19,TRBJ1-2
TGTGCCAGCAGGTCAGGTTTTCCCAAACCCCTCCACTTT,CASRSGFPKPLHF,many,-,TRBV6-1,TRBJ1-6
TGTGCCAGCAGTTGGCCCCTCCACTTT,CASSWPLHF,many,-,TRBV6-5,TRBJ1-6
TGTGCCAGCAGCTTAGGGGCCCTCCAGATCCACAATGAGCAGTTCTTC,CASSLGALQIHNEQFF,-,-,TRBV7-2,TRBJ2-1
TGTGCCAGCAGCTTAAAGGTTGGGATCAATCAGCCCCAGCATTTT,CASSLKVGINQPQHF,few,-,TRBV7-2,TRBJ1-5
TGTGCCAGCAGTGACTCTAGTATCGGCTACGAGCAGTACTTC,CASSDSSIGYEQYF,many,-,TRBV28,TRBJ2-7
TGTGCTAGTGGTCGGACAGGGATAGCAGATACGCAGTATTTT,CASGRTGIADTQYF,-,TRBD1,TRBV12-5,TRBJ2-3